The 19 T cell receptor beta chains given below trace back to one sample, sequenced in a study of blood T cell repertoires in COVID-19. The repertoire was sequenced with immunoSEQ multiplex PCR; TCRdb's copy has only in-frame clones and lacks some. The table records about 200,000 clones, 84% of them present only once. Sequencing was carried out using peripheral blood. The receptors were gathered from a woman aged 45-59 years with active or convalescent COVID-19.

The genes are TRBV2 and TRBJ2-3, with D tentatively TRBD2 (5 bases). CDR1 is SNHLY and CDR2 is FYNNEI in the germline V gene. Trimming shortened V by 8 bases and J by 2 bases, and 11 bases separated the two germline ends. The CDR3 runs to 13 residues. This chain's CDR3 is CASGSGYTDTQYF. CDR3 DNA: TGTGCCAGCGGGAGCGGATACACAGATACGCAGTATTTT.

The V and J genes are TRBV4-1 and TRBJ2-1; 10 bases match TRBD2. The trim removed 8 bases at V and 6 bases at J, leaving 22 bases unmatched. CDR3 length equals 19 residues. Germline assignment: CDR1 MGHRA and CDR2 YSYEKL. This chain's CDR3 is CASLALTKTPAGGTNEQFF. The DNA of the CDR3 is TGCGCCAGCTTAGCACTGACAAAAACCCCAGCGGGGGGGACCAATGAGCAGTTCTTC.

The genes are TRBV29-1 and TRBJ1-2; D is ambiguous. V lost 0 bases and J lost 2, with 10 bases in between. The CDR3 is 14 amino acids. Looked up from germline, CDR1 is SQVTM and CDR2 is ANQGSEA. CDR3 in amino acids: CSVEDLRENYGYTF. CDR3 bases: TGCAGCGTTGAAGATCTTCGGGAGAACTATGGCTACACCTTC. Supplemented by reference TRBV29-1 and TRBJ1-2, the full variable domain reads SAVISQKPSRDICQRGTSLTIQCQVDSQVTMMFWYRQQPGQSLTLIATANQGSEATYESGFVIDKFPISRPNLTFSTLTVSNMSPEDSSIYLCSVEDLRENYGYTFGSGTRLTVV.

V gene TRBV28 combines with J gene TRBJ1-2; 9 bases are shared with TRBD1. There are 15 residues in the CDR3. The J segment lost 7 bases and the V segment lost 7 bases, leaving 13 bases of the junction unmatched. Germline V lookup: CDR1 MDHEN, CDR2 SYDVKM. CDR3 loop: CASTLFHRGQGGYTF. Here the CDR3 DNA reads TGTGCCAGCACCCTATTCCACAGGGGGCAAGGTGGCTACACCTTC.

The chain couples TRBV7-3 to TRBJ2-1; weak D call: TRBD1 (5 bases). The CDR3 contains 17 residues. Germline values: CDR1 SGHTA, CDR2 FQGTGA. The V and J ends lost 5 bases and 0 bases respectively, with 17 bases between them. The CDR3 loop reads CASSPHQGRASYNEQFF. CDR3 nucleotides: TGTGCCAGCAGCCCCCACCAGGGCCGGGCCTCCTACAATGAGCAGTTCTTC.

V and J are TRBV28 and TRBJ2-3; D possibly corresponds to TRBD2 (5 bases). Germline loops: CDR1 MDHEN, CDR2 SYDVKM. The germline V and J ends were trimmed by 1 base and 3 bases, with 8 bases remaining between them. There are 14 residues in the CDR3. The CDR3 DNA follows: TGTGCCAGCAGTTTATCACGGGGAACAGATACGCAGTATTTT. It codes for CASSLSRGTDTQYF.

This clone was counted once. The chain recombines TRBV18 with TRBJ2-3, with D maybe TRBD2 (5 bases). The V end lost 3 bases, the J end lost 0 bases, and 7 bases lay between the germline ends. This CDR3 comprises 14 residues. Germline-derived CDR1 and CDR2 are KGHSH and LQKENI. The CDR3: CASSPGASTDTQYF. The CDR3 DNA is TGTGCCAGCTCACCGGGAGCTAGCACAGATACGCAGTATTTT. The variable domain in full, completed from reference TRBV18 and TRBJ2-3, reads NAGVMQNPRHLVRRRGQEARLRCSPMKGHSHVYWYRQLPEEGLKFMVYLQKENIIDESGMPKERFSAEFPKEGPSILRIQQVVRGDSAAYFCASSPGASTDTQYFGPGTRLTVL.

V is TRBV2 and J is TRBJ2-3; D is unclear. Germline lookup yields CDR1 SNHLY and CDR2 FYNNEI. Trimming took off 3 bases at V and 2 bases at J, with 6 bases between the two ends. The CDR3 covers 13 residues. The chain's CDR3 is CASSEYNTDTQYF. Written as DNA, the CDR3 is TGTGCCAGCAGTGAGTACAACACAGATACGCAGTATTTT.

CDR3 sequence: CASSLQGAGNQPQHF. The CDR3 DNA follows: TGTGCCAGCAGCCTGCAGGGGGCAGGCAATCAGCCCCAGCATTTT. The rearrangement links TRBV11-2 to TRBJ1-5; 8 positions match TRBD1. CDR1 and CDR2 from the germline V gene are SGHAT and FQNNGV. V was pared by 5 bases and J by 2 bases, with 5 bases of the junction left unmatched. The CDR3 has 15 residues.

The chain combines TRBV28 with TRBJ1-1, with 9 bases lining up with TRBD1. The V and J ends lost 1 base and 6 bases, in that order; junction bases with no gene match: 9. The CDR3 loop spans 16 amino acids. CDR1 MDHEN and CDR2 SYDVKM come from the germline V gene. CDR3 in DNA: TGTGCCAGCAGTTTATTCCCGGGACAGGGAAGGGCTGAAGCTTTCTTT. This codes for CASSLFPGQGRAEAFF.

This chain links TRBV5-1 with TRBJ2-3; perhaps TRBD2 as D (6 bases). Germline CDR1 and CDR2: SGHRS and YFSETQ. There are 14 residues in the CDR3. Trimming stripped 2 bases from V and 8 bases from J, with 15 bases between. In DNA, the CDR3 is TGCGCCAGCAGCTTCCCGGGAGTGCAGGCTACGCAGTATTTT. Protein: CASSFPGVQATQYF.

This sequence joins TRBV12-3 or TRBV12-4 and TRBJ1-1; D gene uncertain. The V end was cut by 5 bases, the J end by 11 bases, with 12 bases between. This CDR3 region has 11 residues. The CDR3 sequence is CASSRTGSAFF. The CDR3 DNA reads TGTGCCAGCAGTCGTACGGGTTCGGCTTTCTTT.

This chain joins TRBV12-3 or TRBV12-4 and TRBJ1-2; TRBD1 aligns across 11 bases. Germline trimming cut 8 bases from V and 8 bases from J; bases unmatched to any gene: 4. There are 12 residues in the CDR3. The CDR3 protein is CASGQGARGYTF. The CDR3 DNA reads TGTGCCAGCGGACAGGGGGCGCGGGGCTACACCTTC.

The rearrangement uses TRBV6-5 and TRBJ2-4; TRBD1 aligns across 8 bases. V shed 6 bases and J 7 bases; nucleotides not matched to a gene: 5. The CDR3 runs 13 residues. Germline V lookup: CDR1 MNHEY, CDR2 SVGAGI. The CDR3 spells CASSRTGFNIQYF. The CDR3 nucleotides read TGTGCCAGCAGCAGGACAGGGTTCAACATTCAGTACTTC.

The chain couples TRBV28 to TRBJ1-6; tentatively, D is TRBD1 (6 bases). CDR1 is MDHEN and CDR2 is SYDVKM in the germline V gene. Trimming removed 2 bases at V and 5 bases at J, with 13 bases between. This CDR3 is 16 amino acids long. The CDR3 protein is CASSLGGGFDNSPLHF. DNA of the CDR3: TGTGCCAGCAGTTTAGGGGGCGGGTTCGATAATTCACCCCTCCACTTT.

The chain carries TRBV5-1 and TRBJ1-1, with 7 bases lining up with TRBD1. This CDR3 region has 15 residues. J lost 0 bases, V lost 3 bases, and 5 bases had no gene match. Germline values: CDR1 SGHRS, CDR2 YFSETQ. The CDR3 loop is CASSSTGQMNTEAFF. The CDR3 DNA sequence: TGCGCCAGCAGCTCCACGGGACAGATGAACACTGAAGCTTTCTTT.

The chain couples TRBV21-1 to TRBJ1-5. TRBV21-1 is a pseudogene locus. There are 14 residues in the CDR3. The CDR3 reads CATSGRVSNQPQHF. The CDR3 bases are TGTGCCACGTCGGGGAGAGTGAGCAATCAGCCCCAGCATTTT.

The V gene is TRBV5-6, the J gene TRBJ1-5, with no clear D. The CDR3 has 14 residues. Trimming took off 0 bases at V and 0 bases at J, with 4 bases between the two ends. The germline V gene encodes CDR1 SGHDT and CDR2 YYEEEE. CDR3 sequence reads: CASSLVGSNQPQHF. CDR3 DNA sequence: TGTGCCAGCAGCTTGGTCGGTAGCAATCAGCCCCAGCATTTT.

As DNA, the CDR3 is TGTGCCAGCAGCTTAGGCGGGACAGGGCACTATGGCTACACCTTC. Protein sequence: CASSLGGTGHYGYTF. J is TRBJ1-2 and V is TRBV7-9, with TRBD1 matching 9 bases. Germline CDR1 SEHNR, CDR2 FQNEAQ (reference sequence). The CDR3 loop spans 15 amino acids. With 1 base clipped from V and 3 bases from J, the junction kept 3 bases outside the gene matches.